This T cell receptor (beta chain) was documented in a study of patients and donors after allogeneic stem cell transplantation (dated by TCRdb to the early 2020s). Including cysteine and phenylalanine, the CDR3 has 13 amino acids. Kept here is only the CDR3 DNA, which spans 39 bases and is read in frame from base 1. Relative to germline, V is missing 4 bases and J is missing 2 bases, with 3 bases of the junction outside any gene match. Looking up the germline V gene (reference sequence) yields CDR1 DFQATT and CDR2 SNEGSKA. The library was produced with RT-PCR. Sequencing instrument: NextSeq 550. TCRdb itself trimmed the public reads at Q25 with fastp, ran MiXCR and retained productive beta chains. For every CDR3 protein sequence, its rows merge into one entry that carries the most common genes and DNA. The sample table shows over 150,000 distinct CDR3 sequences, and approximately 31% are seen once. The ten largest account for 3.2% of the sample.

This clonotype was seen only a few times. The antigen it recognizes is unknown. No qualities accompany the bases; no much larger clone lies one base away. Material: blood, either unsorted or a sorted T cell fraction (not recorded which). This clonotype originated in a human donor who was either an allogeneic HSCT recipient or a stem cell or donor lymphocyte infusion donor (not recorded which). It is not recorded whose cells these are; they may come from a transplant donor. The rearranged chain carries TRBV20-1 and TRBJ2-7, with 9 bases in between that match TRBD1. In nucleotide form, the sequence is TGCAGTGCTACGGACAGGGGTCCCTACGAGCAGTACTTC. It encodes CSATDRGPYEQYF.